This T cell receptor (beta chain) was found in a study of cytomegalovirus exposure and HLA in healthy donors. Unmatched junction bases numbered 0, after V lost 8 bases and J lost 8 bases. The CDR3 spans 10 residues. Germline CDR1 MNHNY, CDR2 SVGAGI (reference sequence). A multiplex PCR was run with 60 Vbeta primers and 13 Jbeta primers. Authors' methods: Later work found 80 million or so unique TCR beta chains, with 9.5 million to 12 million shared. The method was immunoSEQ multiplex PCR; TCRdb's version includes in-frame clones alone and lacks a portion of them. The V and J calls and clone size were taken over from that table, and D and trimming were inferred from the DNA. This sample yields 160,000 or so clones, of which 70% to 80% are seen a single time; 8% to 10% belongs to the top ten.

The TCR sequence derives from a young man in good health and CMV-seropositive. Sequenced sample: PBMCs. The gene calls are TRBV6-6 and TRBJ2-1, with 7 bases fitting TRBD2. The CDR3 region is CASGRDEQFF. The CDR3 DNA reads TGTGCCAGCGGGAGGGATGAGCAGTTCTTC.